The 9 T cell receptor beta chains presented below share a single source sample, sequenced in a study of blood T cell repertoires in COVID-19. Sequencing used immunoSEQ multiplex PCR; TCRdb keeps in-frame clones, though not all of them. The repertoire includes approximately 130,000 clones, approximately 86% of them detected once, and about 17% sits in the top ten. Sequencing input: peripheral blood. All receptors come from a woman between 45 and 60 years old who had recovered from COVID-19.

The chain employs TRBV28 and TRBJ1-4; 9 bases are a match to TRBD1. CDR1 MDHEN and CDR2 SYDVKM come from the germline V gene. V shed 5 bases and J 10 bases; nucleotides not matched to a gene: 11. The CDR3 is made up of 15 amino acids. The CDR3 coding sequence is TGTGCCAGCAGTGTATCCGGGACAGGGATCGGAAAACTGTTTTTT. It yields the protein CASSVSGTGIGKLFF.

This clone was found once. This chain uses TRBV18 with TRBJ1-2, with a tentative D call TRBD1 (5 bases). V lost 4 bases and J 5 bases, leaving 11 bases between the germline ends. From germline, CDR1 is KGHSH and CDR2 LQKENI. The CDR3 runs to 13 residues. CDR3 region: CASSLDRQYGYTF. Written as DNA, the CDR3 is TGTGCCAGCTCACTGGACCGACAGTATGGCTACACCTTC.

This clone was seen only once. The CDR3 region is CASSGQGAGGYTF. Written as DNA, the CDR3 is TGTGCCAGCAGTGGACAGGGGGCCGGCGGCTACACCTTC. The chain combines TRBV2 with TRBJ1-2; 10 positions match TRBD1. CDR3 length: 13 amino acids. The germline V gene encodes CDR1 SNHLY and CDR2 FYNNEI. V lost 4 bases to trimming and J lost 8 bases; unmatched junction nucleotides: 4. Combining the CDR3 with reference TRBV2 and TRBJ1-2 gives the whole variable domain EPEVTQTPSHQVTQMGQEVILRCVPISNHLYFYWYRQILGQKVEFLVSFYNNEISEKSEIFDDQFSVERPDGSNFTLKIRSTKLEDSAMYFCASSGQGAGGYTFGSGTRLTVV.

The chain joins TRBV12-3 or TRBV12-4 to TRBJ1-2, with 7 bases aligning to TRBD1. This CDR3 has 13 amino acids. V was clipped by 5 bases and J by 5 bases; unmatched bases: 5. The CDR3 DNA is TGTGCCAGCAGTCCGGGACAGCCTTATGGCTACACCTTC. This gives the protein CASSPGQPYGYTF.

The rearrangement uses TRBV2 and TRBJ2-1; D might be TRBD1 (7 bases). This CDR3 contains 12 residues. V lost 2 bases to trimming and J lost 14 bases, with 13 bases between them. The germline V gene has CDR1 SNHLY and CDR2 FYNNEI. The CDR3 DNA reads as TGTGCCAGCAGTGAACAGGGGGGCGAAGAGTTCTTC. Translating it yields CASSEQGGEEFF.

This chain joins TRBV18 and TRBJ1-3, with D tentatively TRBD1 (6 bases). The CDR3 is 16 residues long. V lost 5 bases to trimming and J lost 0 bases, with 14 bases between them. Germline CDR1 and CDR2: KGHSH and LQKENI. The CDR3: CASSFETGFSGNTIYF. CDR3 coding DNA: TGTGCCAGCTCATTTGAGACAGGCTTCTCTGGAAACACCATATATTTT.

This chain connects TRBV12-3 or TRBV12-4 to TRBJ2-5, with no clear D. This CDR3 is built from 13 residues. V lost 5 bases, J lost 1 base, and 8 bases lay in between. In nucleotides, the CDR3 is TGTGCCAGCAGTCTACCAAGCCAAGAGACCCAGTACTTC. It translates to CASSLPSQETQYF.

The chain uses TRBV10-3 and TRBJ1-3; TRBD1 might be the D (6 bases). Germline V gives CDR1 ENHRY, CDR2 SYGVKD. The V and J ends lost 6 bases and 2 bases respectively, with 11 bases between them. The CDR3 totals 14 residues. The CDR3 DNA reads TGTGCCATCAGCTCCGGGACAACTGGAAACACCATATATTTT. Protein product: CAISSGTTGNTIYF.

The rearrangement links TRBV19 to TRBJ1-1, with a tentative D call TRBD1 (5 bases). Per germline, CDR1 LNHDA and CDR2 SQIVND (reference sequence). Trimming pared 1 base from V and 8 bases from J, leaving 11 bases between. This CDR3 is 13 amino acids long. The DNA of the CDR3 is TGTGCCAGTAGTATAGCGTGGGGGAGGGAAGCTTTCTTT. It yields the protein CASSIAWGREAFF.